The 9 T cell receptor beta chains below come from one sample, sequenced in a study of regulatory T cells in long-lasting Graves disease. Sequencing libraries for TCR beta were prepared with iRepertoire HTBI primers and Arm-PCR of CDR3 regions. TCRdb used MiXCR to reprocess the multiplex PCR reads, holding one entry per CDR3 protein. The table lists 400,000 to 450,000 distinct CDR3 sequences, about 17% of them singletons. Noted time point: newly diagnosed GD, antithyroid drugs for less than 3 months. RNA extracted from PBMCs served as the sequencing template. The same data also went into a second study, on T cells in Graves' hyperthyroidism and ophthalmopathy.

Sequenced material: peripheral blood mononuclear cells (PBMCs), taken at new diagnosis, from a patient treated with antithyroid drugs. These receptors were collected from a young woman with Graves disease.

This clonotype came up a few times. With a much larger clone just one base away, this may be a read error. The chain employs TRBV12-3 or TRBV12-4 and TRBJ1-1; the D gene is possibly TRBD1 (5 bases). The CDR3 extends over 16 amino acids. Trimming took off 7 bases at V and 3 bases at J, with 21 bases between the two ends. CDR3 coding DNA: TGTGCCAGCATCCGCTGGCCCGACAGTGGGTACACTGAAGCTTTCTTT. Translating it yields CASIRWPDSGYTEAFF.

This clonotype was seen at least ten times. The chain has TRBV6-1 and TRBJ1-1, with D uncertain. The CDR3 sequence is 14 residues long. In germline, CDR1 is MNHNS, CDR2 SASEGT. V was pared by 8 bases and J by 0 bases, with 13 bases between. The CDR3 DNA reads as TGTGCCAGCGGCCCCAGATACATGAACACTGAAGCTTTCTTT. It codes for CASGPRYMNTEAFF.

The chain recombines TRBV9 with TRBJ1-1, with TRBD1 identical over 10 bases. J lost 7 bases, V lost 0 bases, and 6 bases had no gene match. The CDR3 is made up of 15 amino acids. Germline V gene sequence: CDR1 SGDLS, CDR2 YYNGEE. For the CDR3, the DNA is TGTGCCAGCAGCGTAGCAGGGACAGGGGTTTATGAAGCTTTCTTT. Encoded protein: CASSVAGTGVYEAFF. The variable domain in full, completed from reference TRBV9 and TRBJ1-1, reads DSGVTQTPKHLITATGQRVTLRCSPRSGDLSVYWYQQSLDQGLQFLIQYYNGEERAKGNILERFSAQQFPDLHSELNLSSLELGDSALYFCASSVAGTGVYEAFFGQGTRLTVV.

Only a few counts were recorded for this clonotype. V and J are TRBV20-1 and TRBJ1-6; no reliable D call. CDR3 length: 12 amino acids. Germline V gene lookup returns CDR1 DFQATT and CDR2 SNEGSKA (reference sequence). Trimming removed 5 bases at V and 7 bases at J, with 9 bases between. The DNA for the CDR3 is TGCAGTGCTCCGAACCAAAATTCACCCCTCCACTTT. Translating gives CSAPNQNSPLHF.

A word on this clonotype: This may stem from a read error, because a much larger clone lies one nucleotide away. The DNA of the CDR3 is TGTGCCAGCAGTTCGGACATTACACGGTATGAGCAGTACTTC. Its translation: CASSSDITRYEQYF. This chain links TRBV12-3 or TRBV12-4 with TRBJ2-7, with D possibly being TRBD1 (5 bases). This CDR3 spans 14 amino acids. Trimming stripped 4 bases from V and 7 bases from J, with 17 bases between.

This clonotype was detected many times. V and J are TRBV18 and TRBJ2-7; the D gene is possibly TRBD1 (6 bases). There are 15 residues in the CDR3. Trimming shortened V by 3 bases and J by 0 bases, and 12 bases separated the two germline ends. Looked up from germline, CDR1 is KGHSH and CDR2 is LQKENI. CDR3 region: CASSPTQGSSYEQYF. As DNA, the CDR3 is TGTGCCAGCTCACCGACTCAGGGGTCCTCCTACGAGCAGTACTTC.

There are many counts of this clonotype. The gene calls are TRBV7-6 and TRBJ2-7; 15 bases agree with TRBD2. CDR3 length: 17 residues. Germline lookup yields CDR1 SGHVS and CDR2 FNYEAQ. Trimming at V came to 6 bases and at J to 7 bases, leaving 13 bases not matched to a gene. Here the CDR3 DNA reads TGTGCCAGCAGTTCCGGACTAGCGGGAGGGTATGAAGCTGAGCAGTACTTC. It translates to CASSSGLAGGYEAEQYF.

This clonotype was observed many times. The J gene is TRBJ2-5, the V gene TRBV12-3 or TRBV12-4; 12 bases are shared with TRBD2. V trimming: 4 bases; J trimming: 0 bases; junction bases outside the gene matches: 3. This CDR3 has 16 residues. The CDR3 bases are TGTGCCAGCAGTTCCCGGACTAGCGGGAACCAAGAGACCCAGTACTTC. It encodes CASSSRTSGNQETQYF.

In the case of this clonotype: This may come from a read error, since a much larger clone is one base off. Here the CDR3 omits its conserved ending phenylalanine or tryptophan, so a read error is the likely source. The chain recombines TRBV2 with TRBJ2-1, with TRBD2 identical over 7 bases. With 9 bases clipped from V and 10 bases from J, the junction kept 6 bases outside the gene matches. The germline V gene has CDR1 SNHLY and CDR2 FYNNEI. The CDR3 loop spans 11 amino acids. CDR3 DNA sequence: TGTGCCAGTGGCGTGACTAGCGAGCAGTTCTCC. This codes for CASGVTSEQFS.